This is a list of T cell receptor beta chains from one sample in a study of blood T cell repertoires in COVID-19. The repertoire was sequenced with immunoSEQ multiplex PCR; TCRdb's copy has only in-frame clones and lacks some. This table holds approximately 150,000 clones, roughly 90% found once. Sample: peripheral blood. The receptors were sampled from a man aged 65 to 79 with active COVID-19. Both conserved end residues are part of each CDR3. Each record gives: CDR3 protein, CDR3 DNA, J gene, D gene, V gene, clone size. D genes are given only for firm matches. The size entry is marked missing in some rows and otherwise reads once, few, many or a size class.

CDR3aa: CASSLTGVGELFF
CDR3nt: TGTGCCAGCAGCTTAACAGGGGTCGGGGAGCTGTTTTTT
j_gene: TRBJ2-2
d_gene: TRBD1
v_gene: TRBV7-9
abundance: NA

CDR3aa: CASSPGRDRGQNIQYF
CDR3nt: TGTGCCAGCTCACCCGGACGGGACAGGGGGCAAAACATTCAGTACTTC
j_gene: TRBJ2-4
d_gene: TRBD1
v_gene: TRBV18
abundance: NA

CDR3aa: CASSLTGFGSGNTIYF
CDR3nt: TGCGCCAGCAGCTTGACAGGATTCGGCTCTGGAAACACCATATATTTT
j_gene: TRBJ1-3
d_gene: NA
v_gene: TRBV5-1
abundance: NA

CDR3aa: CASTSSGTRNTDTQYF
CDR3nt: TGTGCCAGCACCTCATCCGGGACTAGGAACACAGATACGCAGTATTTT
j_gene: TRBJ2-3
d_gene: TRBD2
v_gene: TRBV5-4
abundance: NA

CDR3aa: CASSMMAVAEKLFF
CDR3nt: TGTGCCAGTAGTATGATGGCAGTCGCCGAAAAACTGTTTTTT
j_gene: TRBJ1-4
d_gene: NA
v_gene: TRBV19
abundance: NA

CDR3aa: CASSPPTGLGYTF
CDR3nt: TGTGCCAGCAGTCCCCCTACAGGGTTGGGCTACACCTTC
j_gene: TRBJ1-2
d_gene: NA
v_gene: TRBV28
abundance: NA

CDR3aa: CASSPYKGGINEQFF
CDR3nt: TGTGCCAGCAGCCCATATAAGGGGGGGATCAATGAGCAGTTCTTC
j_gene: TRBJ2-1
d_gene: NA
v_gene: TRBV3-1/TRBV3-2
abundance: NA

CDR3aa: CASILAGSVNSPLHF
CDR3nt: TGTGCCAGCATATTAGCCGGAAGTGTCAATTCACCCCTCCACTTT
j_gene: TRBJ1-6
d_gene: NA
v_gene: TRBV6-5
abundance: NA

CDR3aa: CASSLDAENYGYTF
CDR3nt: TGTGCCAGCAGCTTAGACGCGGAGAACTATGGCTACACCTTC
j_gene: TRBJ1-2
d_gene: NA
v_gene: TRBV7-9
abundance: few

CDR3aa: CASSLAGQGMNEQFF
CDR3nt: TGTGCCAGCAGCTTAGCGGGGCAGGGGATGAATGAGCAGTTCTTC
j_gene: TRBJ2-1
d_gene: NA
v_gene: TRBV7-9
abundance: NA

CDR3aa: CASSQGQGLVEQYF
CDR3nt: TGTGCCAGCAGCCAGGGACAGGGTTTGGTCGAGCAGTACTTC
j_gene: TRBJ2-7
d_gene: TRBD1
v_gene: TRBV7-2
abundance: NA

CDR3aa: CAWSVPLDRDYGYTF
CDR3nt: TGTGCCTGGAGTGTACCCTTGGACAGGGACTATGGCTACACCTTC
j_gene: TRBJ1-2
d_gene: TRBD1
v_gene: TRBV30
abundance: NA

CDR3aa: CASSLVRETQYF
CDR3nt: TGTGCCAGCAGCTTAGTGCGGGAGACCCAGTACTTC
j_gene: TRBJ2-5
d_gene: NA
v_gene: TRBV7-2
abundance: NA

CDR3aa: CASSLGGPPETQYF
CDR3nt: TGTGCCAGCAGCTTAGGAGGGCCCCCGGAGACCCAGTACTTC
j_gene: TRBJ2-5
d_gene: NA
v_gene: TRBV7-9
abundance: NA

CDR3aa: CASSPSFQETQYF
CDR3nt: TGTGCCAGCTCACCATCATTTCAAGAGACCCAGTACTTC
j_gene: TRBJ2-5
d_gene: NA
v_gene: TRBV18
abundance: few

CDR3aa: CASSSGGMAGGPRDTQYF
CDR3nt: TGTGCCAGCAGCTCGGGAGGAATGGCGGGAGGGCCAAGGGATACGCAGTATTTT
j_gene: TRBJ2-3
d_gene: TRBD2
v_gene: TRBV7-6
abundance: NA

CDR3aa: CASSISDYGYTF
CDR3nt: TGTGCCAGTAGTATATCGGACTATGGCTACACCTTC
j_gene: TRBJ1-2
d_gene: NA
v_gene: TRBV19
abundance: once

CDR3aa: CASSQPGSTDTQYF
CDR3nt: TGTGCCAGCAGCCAGCCCGGGAGTACAGATACGCAGTATTTT
j_gene: TRBJ2-3
d_gene: NA
v_gene: TRBV4-2
abundance: NA

CDR3aa: CASRRLTGEAFF
CDR3nt: TGTGCCAGCAGGCGCCTCACGGGTGAAGCTTTCTTT
j_gene: TRBJ1-1
d_gene: NA
v_gene: TRBV28
abundance: few

CDR3aa: CASSYSIPPTSYNEQFF
CDR3nt: TGTGCCAGCAGTTACTCGATTCCTCCAACATCCTACAATGAGCAGTTCTTC
j_gene: TRBJ2-1
d_gene: NA
v_gene: TRBV6-2/TRBV6-3
abundance: NA

CDR3aa: CASSSGREGLNRDTQYF
CDR3nt: TGTGCCAGCTCATCCGGGCGGGAGGGCCTTAATCGGGATACGCAGTATTTT
j_gene: TRBJ2-3
d_gene: TRBD2
v_gene: TRBV18
abundance: NA

CDR3aa: CAWRPGQNSPLHF
CDR3nt: TGTGCCTGGAGGCCGGGACAGAATTCACCCCTCCACTTT
j_gene: TRBJ1-6
d_gene: TRBD1
v_gene: TRBV30
abundance: NA

CDR3aa: CASSQHRQAQETQYF
CDR3nt: TGTGCCAGCAGCCAACATCGACAGGCCCAAGAGACCCAGTACTTC
j_gene: TRBJ2-5
d_gene: NA
v_gene: TRBV4-2
abundance: once

CDR3aa: CASSLKGTSAADTQYF
CDR3nt: TGTGCCAGCAGCCTAAAGGGGACTAGCGCCGCAGATACGCAGTATTTT
j_gene: TRBJ2-3
d_gene: TRBD2
v_gene: TRBV3-1/TRBV3-2
abundance: NA

CDR3aa: CASSPAGTSGRVTQYF
CDR3nt: TGTGCCAGCAGTCCTGCCGGGACTAGCGGGAGAGTTACGCAGTATTTT
j_gene: TRBJ2-3
d_gene: TRBD2
v_gene: TRBV28
abundance: NA

CDR3aa: CATSPTSGSYEQYF
CDR3nt: TGTGCCACCAGCCCGACTAGCGGGAGTTACGAGCAGTACTTC
j_gene: TRBJ2-7
d_gene: TRBD2
v_gene: TRBV15
abundance: NA

CDR3aa: CASSINRAQPQHF
CDR3nt: TGTGCCAGCAGTATAAACAGGGCTCAGCCCCAGCATTTT
j_gene: TRBJ1-5
d_gene: NA
v_gene: TRBV6-5
abundance: once

CDR3aa: CASSAGLAGGPYEQYF
CDR3nt: TGCGCCAGCAGCGCGGGACTAGCGGGAGGACCATACGAGCAGTACTTC
j_gene: TRBJ2-7
d_gene: TRBD2
v_gene: TRBV5-1
abundance: NA

CDR3aa: CASSLGASGTDTQYF
CDR3nt: TGTGCCAGCAGCTTAGGGGCTAGCGGAACAGATACGCAGTATTTT
j_gene: TRBJ2-3
d_gene: TRBD2
v_gene: TRBV11-1
abundance: NA

CDR3aa: CASSAGGRPYEQYF
CDR3nt: TGTGCCAGCAGCGCGGGAGGACGCCCCTACGAGCAGTACTTC
j_gene: TRBJ2-7
d_gene: TRBD2
v_gene: TRBV6-2/TRBV6-3
abundance: NA

CDR3aa: CASSAPAGVGRTYEQYF
CDR3nt: TGTGCCAGCAGTGCCCCCGCGGGGGTCGGCCGAACCTACGAGCAGTACTTC
j_gene: TRBJ2-7
d_gene: TRBD2
v_gene: TRBV6-1
abundance: NA

CDR3aa: CASSPSTSGRVAKNIQYF
CDR3nt: TGTGCCAGTAGTCCATCAACTAGCGGGAGGGTAGCCAAAAACATTCAGTACTTC
j_gene: TRBJ2-4
d_gene: TRBD2
v_gene: TRBV19
abundance: few

CDR3aa: CASSPRGGDTGELFF
CDR3nt: TGTGCCAGCAGCCCCCGGGGGGGAGACACCGGGGAGCTGTTTTTT
j_gene: TRBJ2-2
d_gene: TRBD2
v_gene: TRBV9
abundance: NA

CDR3aa: CASSDRAGTGGARFNREQFF
CDR3nt: TGTGCCAGCAGTGACAGAGCCGGGACAGGGGGCGCTCGGTTCAATCGGGAGCAGTTCTTC
j_gene: TRBJ2-1
d_gene: TRBD1
v_gene: TRBV27
abundance: NA

CDR3aa: CASSPRQGTDTQYF
CDR3nt: TGCGCCAGCAGCCCAAGACAGGGAACAGATACGCAGTATTTT
j_gene: TRBJ2-3
d_gene: TRBD1
v_gene: TRBV4-1
abundance: NA

CDR3aa: CASSPTRGNQPQHF
CDR3nt: TGTGCCAGCAGCCCGACCCGGGGCAATCAGCCCCAGCATTTT
j_gene: TRBJ1-5
d_gene: NA
v_gene: TRBV25-1
abundance: NA

CDR3aa: CASSPQTGVGNQPQHF
CDR3nt: TGTGCCAGCAGTCCCCAGACAGGGGTCGGCAATCAGCCCCAGCATTTT
j_gene: TRBJ1-5
d_gene: TRBD1
v_gene: TRBV28
abundance: NA

CDR3aa: CASSPGQGSTEAFF
CDR3nt: TGCGCCAGCAGCCCGGGACAGGGGAGCACTGAAGCTTTCTTT
j_gene: TRBJ1-1
d_gene: TRBD1
v_gene: TRBV5-1
abundance: once

CDR3aa: CASSSNSWGRVNEQFF
CDR3nt: TGTGCCAGCAGTTCGAATTCGTGGGGCAGGGTCAATGAGCAGTTCTTC
j_gene: TRBJ2-1
d_gene: NA
v_gene: TRBV28
abundance: NA

CDR3aa: CAISDPAGLETQYF
CDR3nt: TGTGCCATCAGTGACCCAGCGGGATTAGAGACCCAGTACTTC
j_gene: TRBJ2-5
d_gene: TRBD2
v_gene: TRBV10-3
abundance: NA

CDR3aa: CASSQLAGGIEQYF
CDR3nt: TGTGCCAGCAGCCAACTAGCGGGAGGAATCGAGCAGTACTTC
j_gene: TRBJ2-7
d_gene: TRBD2
v_gene: TRBV14
abundance: NA

CDR3aa: CASSSLAGGPNEQYF
CDR3nt: TGTGCCAGCAGCTCTCTAGCGGGAGGGCCAAACGAGCAGTACTTC
j_gene: TRBJ2-7
d_gene: TRBD2
v_gene: TRBV11-2
abundance: once

CDR3aa: CASSQVRNSGANVLTF
CDR3nt: TGCGCCAGCAGCCAAGTGAGGAACTCTGGGGCCAACGTCCTGACTTTC
j_gene: TRBJ2-6
d_gene: NA
v_gene: TRBV4-1
abundance: few

CDR3aa: CASQELRHEQFF
CDR3nt: TGTGCCAGTCAGGAACTTCGGCATGAGCAGTTCTTC
j_gene: TRBJ2-1
d_gene: NA
v_gene: TRBV19
abundance: NA

CDR3aa: CASSEPRAGNTIYF
CDR3nt: TGTGCCAGCAGTGAACCCAGGGCTGGAAACACCATATATTTT
j_gene: TRBJ1-3
d_gene: NA
v_gene: TRBV2
abundance: few

CDR3aa: CASSSGGFAEAFF
CDR3nt: TGTGCCAGCAGCTCAGGGGGCTTCGCTGAAGCTTTCTTT
j_gene: TRBJ1-1
d_gene: TRBD1
v_gene: TRBV14
abundance: NA